The T cell receptor (beta chain) described here comes from a study of monozygotic twins with inflammatory bowel disease. Germline V lookup: CDR1 SGHRS, CDR2 YFSETQ. There are 16 residues in the CDR3. A note on this clonotype: The antigen is not known.

TCRdb reanalyzed the 5' RACE reads, giving one entry per CDR3 protein sequence and no DNA. This table holds around 150,000 distinct CDR3 sequences. Study-level findings and limits: Clonotype sharing was lower in IBD patients than healthy twins, most markedly with disease activity.

V is TRBV5-1 and J is TRBJ1-1; TCRdb gives TRBD1 as the D gene, but with no DNA this cannot be confirmed. The source material was blood. This receptor was obtained from a human donor with ulcerative colitis or Crohn's disease, or a healthy co-twin of an affected twin (not recorded which). This CDR3 reads CASSLTGNLMNTEAFF.